This is a list of T cell receptor beta chains from one sample in a study of beta chain features in type 1 diabetes. Sequenced by immunoSEQ multiplex PCR; TCRdb stores in-frame clones only, minus some. The sample records 300,000 to 350,000 clones, 13% being singletons. The specimen sequenced was naive CD4+ T cells from blood. The source is a woman aged 18-29 years with type 1 diabetes. The CDR3 runs from the conserved cysteine through the conserved F or W. A D gene is named only where the DNA matches it firmly. Clone size is shown for a subset of rows, as once, few, many or a class of expanded clone.

v_call,cdr3_length,d_call,clone_size,j_call,cdr3_aa,cdr3_nt
TRBV10-1,11,-,-,TRBJ2-3,CASPGADTQYF,TGCGCCAGCCCAGGGGCAGATACGCAGTATTTT
TRBV6-5,16,TRBD2,few,TRBJ2-1,CASSYGGLAGDYEQFF,TGTGCCAGCAGTTACGGGGGACTAGCGGGAGACTATGAGCAGTTCTTC
TRBV18,13,-,-,TRBJ1-1,CASSPPANTEAFF,TGTGCCAGCTCACCACCAGCCAACACTGAAGCTTTCTTT
TRBV28,14,-,-,TRBJ1-2,CASSLPGDDYGYTF,TGTGCCAGCAGTTTACCAGGGGACGACTATGGCTACACCTTC
TRBV29-1,16,-,-,TRBJ2-1,CSVGGGIIPWDNEQFF,TGCAGCGTTGGAGGCGGGATAATCCCCTGGGACAATGAGCAGTTCTTC
TRBV27,14,TRBD2,few,TRBJ2-3,CASSFLAGTDTQYF,TGTGCCAGCAGTTTTCTAGCGGGAACAGATACGCAGTATTTT
TRBV30,14,-,-,TRBJ1-5,CAWATQTGFQPQHF,TGTGCCTGGGCTACTCAAACAGGGTTTCAGCCCCAGCATTTT
TRBV4-1,15,-,-,TRBJ1-2,CASSQGTGSVYGYTF,TGCGCCAGCAGCCAAGGTACAGGGTCTGTCTATGGCTACACCTTC
TRBV5-1,15,TRBD2,-,TRBJ2-1,CASSFLSGRDNEQFF,TGCGCCAGCAGCTTCCTGAGCGGGAGGGACAATGAGCAGTTCTTC
TRBV5-1,16,TRBD2,few,TRBJ2-7,CASSLGLAVDPYEQYF,TGCGCCAGCAGCCTGGGACTAGCGGTGGATCCCTACGAGCAGTACTTC
TRBV7-9,14,-,few,TRBJ2-1,CASSPEALAYEQFF,TGTGCCAGCAGCCCCGAGGCCCTAGCCTATGAGCAGTTCTTC
TRBV29-1,10,-,-,TRBJ1-1,CSVGGGEAFF,TGCAGCGTTGGGGGCGGCGAAGCTTTCTTT
TRBV7-9,14,-,few,TRBJ1-2,CASTEGVLSYGYTF,TGTGCCAGCACCGAGGGGGTCCTCTCCTATGGCTACACCTTC
TRBV11-2,18,-,-,TRBJ2-1,CASSLFSYRDLRGAEQFF,TGTGCCAGCAGCTTATTTTCTTATCGGGACTTGAGAGGTGCTGAGCAGTTCTTC
TRBV25-1,18,TRBD2,few,TRBJ2-2,CASSGGLAGGPVTGELFF,TGTGCCAGCAGTGGAGGGCTAGCGGGAGGGCCGGTCACCGGGGAGCTGTTTTTT
TRBV28,15,TRBD1,-,TRBJ1-2,CASSFSGGGNYGYTF,TGTGCCAGCAGTTTTTCAGGGGGCGGGAACTATGGCTACACCTTC
TRBV5-4,12,-,few,TRBJ1-1,CASSLGGGGAFF,TGTGCCAGCAGCTTGGGGGGAGGTGGAGCTTTCTTT
TRBV30,13,TRBD2,-,TRBJ2-1,CAWSGTSFGEQFF,TGTGCCTGGAGTGGGACTAGTTTTGGTGAGCAGTTCTTC
TRBV5-1,14,TRBD1,-,TRBJ1-5,CASSPGQGGQPQHF,TGCGCCAGCAGCCCCGGACAGGGCGGTCAGCCCCAGCATTTT
TRBV11-3,13,TRBD2,few,TRBJ2-1,CASSLRERNEQFF,TGTGCCAGCAGCTTGCGGGAGCGGAATGAGCAGTTCTTC
TRBV18,13,-,few,TRBJ1-1,CASSPGLDTEAFF,TGTGCCAGCTCACCGGGACTGGACACTGAAGCTTTCTTT
TRBV7-2,15,-,-,TRBJ2-5,CASSLRPRGAETQYF,TGTGCCAGCAGCCTCCGACCGCGGGGAGCCGAGACCCAGTACTTC
TRBV30,15,TRBD1,few,TRBJ1-5,CAWSVGTGGSQPQHF,TGTGCCTGGAGTGTAGGGACAGGGGGCTCTCAGCCCCAGCATTTT
TRBV7-2,14,-,-,TRBJ1-5,CASSLRRGNQPQHF,TGTGCCAGCAGCCTTCGTCGGGGCAATCAGCCCCAGCATTTT
TRBV29-1,14,-,few,TRBJ2-3,CSVDLFGATDTQYF,TGCAGCGTTGATCTTTTTGGGGCCACAGATACGCAGTATTTT
TRBV7-9,16,TRBD1,few,TRBJ2-7,CASSLVGTGSPYEQYF,TGTGCCAGCAGCTTAGTTGGGACAGGGTCGCCCTACGAGCAGTACTTC
TRBV7-2,13,-,few,TRBJ2-5,CASSADSVETQYF,TGTGCCAGCAGCGCCGATAGCGTAGAGACCCAGTACTTC
TRBV6-5,15,TRBD1,few,TRBJ2-1,CASSLPGTGVHEQFF,TGTGCCAGCAGCCTTCCCGGGACAGGGGTCCATGAGCAGTTCTTC
TRBV6-5,15,TRBD2,-,TRBJ2-1,CASQGLAGVRNEQFF,TGTGCCAGCCAAGGACTAGCGGGAGTAAGGAATGAGCAGTTCTTC
TRBV2,14,-,-,TRBJ2-2,CAGRGPSNTGELFF,TGTGCTGGCCGCGGTCCCTCGAACACCGGGGAGCTGTTTTTT
TRBV7-2,16,TRBD1,few,TRBJ1-4,CASSFTTTGGNEKLFF,TGTGCCAGCAGCTTCACTACCACAGGGGGCAATGAAAAACTGTTTTTT
TRBV7-2,15,TRBD2,few,TRBJ2-7,CASSPSLAGVHEQYF,TGTGCCAGCAGCCCCAGCCTAGCGGGAGTCCACGAGCAGTACTTC
TRBV5-4,16,TRBD1,few,TRBJ2-1,CASSLGMDRGRHEQFF,TGTGCCAGCAGCTTGGGTATGGACAGGGGGCGCCATGAGCAGTTCTTC
TRBV5-1,19,-,-,TRBJ2-1,CASSFLGLPPPSSYNEQFF,TGCGCCAGCAGCTTCCTAGGACTACCACCCCCGAGCTCCTACAATGAGCAGTTCTTC
TRBV28,15,TRBD1,few,TRBJ1-5,CASSLGDRALGPQHF,TGTGCCAGCAGTTTGGGCGACAGGGCGTTAGGACCCCAGCATTTT
TRBV30,15,-,-,TRBJ2-6,CAWVPWGSGANVLTF,TGTGCCTGGGTCCCGTGGGGCTCTGGAGCCAACGTCCTGACTTTC
TRBV9,17,-,-,TRBJ2-3,CASSVATGRVGTDTQYF,TGTGCCAGCAGCGTAGCTACAGGAAGGGTCGGCACAGATACGCAGTATTTT
TRBV30,14,-,-,TRBJ1-4,CACSKGATNEKLFF,TGTGCCTGCAGTAAGGGAGCAACTAATGAAAAACTGTTTTTT
TRBV9,14,-,-,TRBJ1-1,CASSVDLANTEAFF,TGTGCCAGCAGCGTAGATCTGGCGAACACTGAAGCTTTCTTT
TRBV11-3,16,TRBD2,-,TRBJ2-3,CASSLGTSGATDTQYF,TGTGCCAGCAGCTTGGGAACTAGCGGGGCCACAGATACGCAGTATTTT
TRBV5-1,14,-,-,TRBJ2-5,CASSFGQYQETQYF,TGCGCCAGCAGCTTTGGCCAATACCAAGAGACCCAGTACTTC
TRBV7-3,13,-,once,TRBJ2-7,CASSYGPAYEQYF,TGTGCCAGCAGCTATGGGCCTGCCTACGAGCAGTACTTC
TRBV11-2,14,TRBD1,-,TRBJ2-7,CASKSTGWVDEQYF,TGTGCCAGCAAATCGACAGGGTGGGTGGACGAGCAGTACTTC
TRBV19,14,TRBD1,-,TRBJ1-2,CASSIETGNYGYTF,TGTGCCAGTAGTATAGAGACAGGGAACTATGGCTACACCTTC
TRBV18,16,TRBD2,-,TRBJ2-1,CASSPDRLAGGTEQFF,TGTGCCAGCTCACCTGATCGACTAGCGGGGGGCACTGAGCAGTTCTTC
TRBV5-4,15,-,-,TRBJ2-1,CASSLPGTGIGEQFF,TGTGCCAGCAGCTTGCCAGGGACTGGCATCGGGGAGCAGTTCTTC
TRBV6-5,14,TRBD1,few,TRBJ2-4,CASSPGQGGNIQYF,TGTGCCAGCTCCCCGGGACAGGGAGGCAACATTCAGTACTTC